This TCR beta chain was found in a study of OX40 agonist ivuxolimab in advanced cancers. As concerns this clone: Antigen specificity is unknown.

The V gene end was trimmed by 2 bases and the J gene end by 7 bases; junction bases not matched to a gene: 25. Germline-derived CDR1 and CDR2 are SGDLS and YYNGEE. This CDR3 spans 21 amino acids. Study outcomes and limitations: The study found that CD8+ T cells averaged more expanded clones than CD4+.

Measured with immunoSEQ multiplex PCR; TCRdb has only the in-frame clones, and not every one. The sample holds 9,000 to 13,000 clones, around 78% seen once. Sampling times: baseline, cycle 4 day 1, cycle 7 day 1. V usage is TRBV9 and J usage is TRBJ2-1; 9 nucleotides align to TRBD2. The TCR sequence derives from an adult with an advanced solid tumor such as melanoma, head and neck, liver or kidney cancer. This material consisted of CD4+ or CD8+ T cells sorted from blood, taken in a trial of the OX40 agonist ivuxolimab. The CDR3 here is CASSVLRPRQEVAGEGNEQFF. CDR3 nucleotides: TGTGCCAGCAGCGTCCTAAGACCCAGACAGGAGGTAGCGGGGGAGGGTAATGAGCAGTTCTTC.